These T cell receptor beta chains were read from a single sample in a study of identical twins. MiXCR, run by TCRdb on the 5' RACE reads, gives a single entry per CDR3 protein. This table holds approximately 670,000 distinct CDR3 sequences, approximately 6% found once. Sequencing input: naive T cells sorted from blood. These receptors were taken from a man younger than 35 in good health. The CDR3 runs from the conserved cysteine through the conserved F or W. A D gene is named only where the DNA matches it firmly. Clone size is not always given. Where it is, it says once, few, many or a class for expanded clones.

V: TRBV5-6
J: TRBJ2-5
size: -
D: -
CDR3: CASSRAGTQYF
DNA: TGTGCCAGCAGTCGGGCGGGGACCCAGTACTTC

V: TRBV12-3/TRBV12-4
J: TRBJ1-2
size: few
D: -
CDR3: CASSFASSSYGYTF
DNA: TGTGCCAGCAGTTTCGCCTCCTCCAGCTATGGCTACACCTTC

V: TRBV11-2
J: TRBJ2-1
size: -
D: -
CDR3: CASSLVAGPKEGYEQFF
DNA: TGTGCCAGCAGCTTAGTGGCCGGGCCAAAGGAGGGATATGAGCAGTTCTTC

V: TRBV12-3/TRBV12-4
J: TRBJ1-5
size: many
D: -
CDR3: CASSFEGSNQPQHF
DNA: TGTGCCAGCAGTTTCGAGGGGAGCAATCAGCCCCAGCATTTT

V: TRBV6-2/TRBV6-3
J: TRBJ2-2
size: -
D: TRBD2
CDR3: CATRGLAGGFGELFF
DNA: TGTGCCACCAGAGGACTAGCGGGAGGGTTCGGGGAGCTGTTTTTT

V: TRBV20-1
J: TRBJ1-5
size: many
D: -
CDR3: CGWASGVTNQPQHF
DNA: TGCGGATGGGCTTCGGGGGTTACCAATCAGCCCCAGCATTTT

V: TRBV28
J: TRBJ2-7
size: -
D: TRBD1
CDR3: CASSYPGTGFYEQYF
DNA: TGTGCCAGCAGTTATCCCGGGACAGGATTCTACGAGCAGTACTTC

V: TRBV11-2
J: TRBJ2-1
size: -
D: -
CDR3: CASGRLTYSYNEQFF
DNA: TGTGCCAGCGGGAGACTGACTTACTCCTACAATGAGCAGTTCTTC

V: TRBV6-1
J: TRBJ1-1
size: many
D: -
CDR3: CASTSWEPNTEAFF
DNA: TGTGCCAGCACCTCCTGGGAGCCGAACACTGAAGCTTTCTTT

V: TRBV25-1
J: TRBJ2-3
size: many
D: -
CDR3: CASEALGTDTQYF
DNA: TGTGCCAGCGAGGCCTTGGGCACAGATACGCAGTATTTT

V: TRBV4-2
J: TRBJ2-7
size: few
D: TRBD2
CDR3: CASSPPRLAGGTYEQYF
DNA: TGTGCCAGCAGCCCCCCCCGACTAGCGGGAGGCACCTACGAGCAGTACTTC

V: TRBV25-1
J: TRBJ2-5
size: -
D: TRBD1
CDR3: CASSPGTGKDQETQYF
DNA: TGTGCCAGCAGTCCCGGGACAGGGAAGGACCAAGAGACCCAGTACTTC

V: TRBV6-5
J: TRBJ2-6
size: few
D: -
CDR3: CASSHRRSGANVLTF
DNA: TGTGCCAGCAGTCACCGGCGCTCTGGGGCCAACGTCCTGACTTTC

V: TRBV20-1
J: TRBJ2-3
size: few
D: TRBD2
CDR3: CSASRAGGNTDTQYF
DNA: TGCAGTGCTAGTCGTGCGGGAGGCAACACAGATACGCAGTATTTT

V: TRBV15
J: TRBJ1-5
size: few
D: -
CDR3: CATSTNYNQPQHF
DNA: TGTGCCACCAGCACAAACTACAATCAGCCCCAGCATTTT

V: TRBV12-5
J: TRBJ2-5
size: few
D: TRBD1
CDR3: CASGWGTEETQYF
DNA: TGTGCTAGTGGTTGGGGGACAGAAGAGACCCAGTACTTC

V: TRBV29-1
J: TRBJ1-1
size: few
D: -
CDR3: CSVGSEGSAISEAFF
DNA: TGCAGCGTTGGCTCGGAGGGTTCGGCCATCTCTGAAGCTTTCTTT

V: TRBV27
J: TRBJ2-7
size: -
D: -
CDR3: CASSPRSGPSYEQYF
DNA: TGTGCCAGCAGTCCCCGCAGCGGGCCATCCTACGAGCAGTACTTC

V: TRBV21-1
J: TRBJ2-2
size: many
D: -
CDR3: CASSKASSGTVGELFF
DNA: TGTGCCAGCAGCAAAGCCTCTAGCGGGACGGTCGGGGAGCTGTTTTTT

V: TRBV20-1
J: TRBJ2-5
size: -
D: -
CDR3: CSATLTGPTAGTQYF
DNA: TGCAGTGCTACCCTGACAGGTCCCACCGCGGGGACCCAGTACTTC

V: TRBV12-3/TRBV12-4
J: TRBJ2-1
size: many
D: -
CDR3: CASSPSSSVVRHEQFF
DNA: TGTGCCAGCAGTCCCTCCTCTAGCGTAGTACGGCATGAGCAGTTCTTC

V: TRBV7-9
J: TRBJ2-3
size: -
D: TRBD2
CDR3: CASSLALGTTSRNTQYF
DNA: TGTGCCAGCAGCTTAGCGCTCGGGACTACCAGCAGGAATACGCAGTATTTT

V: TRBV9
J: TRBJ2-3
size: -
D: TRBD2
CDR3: CASSVGTSGTSDTQYF
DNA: TGTGCCAGCAGCGTGGGGACTAGCGGGACTTCAGATACGCAGTATTTT

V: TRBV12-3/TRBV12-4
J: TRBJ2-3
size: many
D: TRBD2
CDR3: CASSNSGRATDTQYF
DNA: TGTGCCAGCAGTAATAGCGGGAGAGCCACAGATACGCAGTATTTT

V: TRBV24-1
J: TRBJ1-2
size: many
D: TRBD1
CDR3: CATSESGQANYGYTF
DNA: TGTGCCACCAGTGAATCGGGACAGGCTAACTATGGCTACACCTTC

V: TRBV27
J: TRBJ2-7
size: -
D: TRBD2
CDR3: CASRTLAGEQQYF
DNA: TGTGCCAGCAGAACACTAGCGGGAGAGCAGCAGTACTTC

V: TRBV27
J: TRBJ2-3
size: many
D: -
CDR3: CASSSTSINTQYF
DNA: TGTGCCAGCAGTTCCACCTCTATAAATACGCAGTATTTT

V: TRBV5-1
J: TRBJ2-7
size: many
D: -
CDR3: CASSLGGEVKQYF
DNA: TGCGCCAGCAGCTTGGGTGGGGAGGTGAAGCAGTACTTC

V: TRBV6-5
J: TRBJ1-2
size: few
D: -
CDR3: CASSYSTGTSDGYTF
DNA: TGTGCCAGCAGTTACTCCACGGGGACATCTGATGGCTACACCTTC

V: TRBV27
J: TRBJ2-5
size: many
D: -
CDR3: CASKNWQGHRETQYF
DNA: TGTGCCAGCAAAAACTGGCAGGGGCACAGGGAGACCCAGTACTTC

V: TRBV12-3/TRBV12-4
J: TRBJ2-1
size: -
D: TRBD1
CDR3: CASRENRGREFF
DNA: TGTGCCAGCAGAGAAAACAGGGGGCGCGAGTTCTTC

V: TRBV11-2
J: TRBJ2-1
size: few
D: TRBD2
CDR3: CASSSIGTSGDHGGEQFF
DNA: TGTGCCAGCAGCTCGATCGGGACTAGCGGCGACCATGGAGGTGAGCAGTTCTTC

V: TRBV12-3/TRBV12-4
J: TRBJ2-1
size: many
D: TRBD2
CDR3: CASRGLGVFYNEQFF
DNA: TGTGCCAGCAGAGGACTAGGGGTCTTCTACAATGAGCAGTTCTTC

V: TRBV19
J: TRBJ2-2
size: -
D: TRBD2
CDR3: CASSIGTSFPGELFF
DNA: TGTGCCAGTAGTATAGGGACTAGCTTCCCCGGGGAGCTGTTTTTT

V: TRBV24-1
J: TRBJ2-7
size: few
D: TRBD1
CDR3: CATSDSNGRQGPYEQYF
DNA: TGTGCCACCAGTGATTCGAACGGGCGACAGGGCCCCTACGAGCAGTACTTC

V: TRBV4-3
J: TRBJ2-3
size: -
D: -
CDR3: CASSQDEGTDTQYF
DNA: TGCGCCAGCAGCCAAGATGAGGGCACAGATACGCAGTATTTT

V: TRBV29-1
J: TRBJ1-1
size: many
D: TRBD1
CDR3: CSVEGQGKFEAFF
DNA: TGCAGCGTTGAAGGACAGGGAAAGTTTGAAGCTTTCTTT

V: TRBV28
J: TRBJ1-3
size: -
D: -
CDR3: CASSLAGTLNTIYF
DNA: TGTGCCAGCAGTTTAGCGGGCACTTTAAACACCATATATTTT

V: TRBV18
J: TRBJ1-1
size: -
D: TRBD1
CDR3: CASSPREGGYTEAFF
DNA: TGTGCCAGCTCACCACGTGAAGGGGGCTACACTGAAGCTTTCTTT

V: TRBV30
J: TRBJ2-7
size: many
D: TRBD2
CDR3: CAWSRTSGIYEQYF
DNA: TGTGCCTGGAGCCGGACTAGCGGGATCTACGAGCAGTACTTC

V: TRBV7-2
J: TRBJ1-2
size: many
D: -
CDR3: CASSLGVTPIYGYTF
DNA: TGTGCCAGCAGCTTAGGCGTGACACCGATCTATGGCTACACCTTC

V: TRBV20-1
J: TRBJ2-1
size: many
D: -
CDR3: CSARRREYNEQFF
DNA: TGCAGTGCTAGAAGGCGGGAATACAATGAGCAGTTCTTC

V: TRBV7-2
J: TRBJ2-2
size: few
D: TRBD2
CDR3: CASSLALAGVSTGELFF
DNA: TGTGCCAGCAGCTTAGCACTAGCGGGAGTAAGCACCGGGGAGCTGTTTTTT

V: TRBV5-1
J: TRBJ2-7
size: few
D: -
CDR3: CASSPMGDEQYF
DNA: TGCGCCAGCAGTCCTATGGGGGACGAGCAGTACTTC

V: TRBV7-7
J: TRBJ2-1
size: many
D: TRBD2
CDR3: CASSLATQASGRGGHNEQFF
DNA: TGTGCCAGCAGCTTAGCGACACAGGCTAGCGGGAGGGGAGGCCACAATGAGCAGTTCTTC